A single T cell receptor (beta chain) is shown here with its context. This sample is drawn from a study of T cells in Graves' hyperthyroidism and ophthalmopathy. Patients aged 18 to 65 had newly diagnosed hyperthyroidism that had lasted under 2 months. The source material, RNA transcripts, was used to amplify TCR beta CDR3 regions. The TCR CDR3 was amplified in a first-round RT-PCR using the HTBI primer set. TCRdb re-called the multiplex PCR reads with MiXCR, one entry per CDR3 protein. The sample lists about 740,000 distinct CDR3 sequences, about 15% seen once, with 10% to 13% in the top ten. The clonotype comes from a young woman with Graves' hyperthyroidism. The specimen sequenced was blood.

The CDR3 DNA reads TGCAGTGCTAGCCGGGAGGGCCGGTCCTACAATGAGCAGTTCTTC. Protein sequence: CSASREGRSYNEQFF. This chain connects TRBV20-1 to TRBJ2-1, with 8 bases that match TRBD2. Losses at the gene ends were 3 bases for V and 1 base for J; bases not matched to a gene: 5. Germline V gene lookup returns CDR1 DFQATT and CDR2 SNEGSKA (reference sequence). The CDR3 length is 15 residues.